This is a list of T cell receptor beta chains from one sample in a study of blood T cell repertoires in COVID-19. Sequencing was performed with immunoSEQ multiplex PCR; in TCRdb, only in-frame clones are kept and a portion is missing. The data hold approximately 250,000 clones, with approximately 90% observed a single time. Sequencing used PBMCs or T cells enriched from blood (not recorded which). All receptors come from a woman aged 25 to 39 with acute COVID-19. CDR3s include the opening cysteine and the closing phenylalanine or tryptophan. The D gene is left open where the match is weak. The size field is filled for only some rows; it gives once, few, many or a size class.

J gene,D gene,clone size,V gene,CDR3 DNA,CDR3 protein
TRBJ2-1,-,-,TRBV27,TGTGCCAGCAGTTCCACAGGGTACAATGAGCAGTTCTTC,CASSSTGYNEQFF
TRBJ2-7,-,-,TRBV6-2/TRBV6-3,TGTGCCAGCAGTCCAGTGGGAGGGGGACCCTACGAGCAGTACTTC,CASSPVGGGPYEQYF
TRBJ2-3,TRBD1,-,TRBV6-5,TGTGCCAGCAGTTCCCGACAGGGTGATGATACGCAGTATTTT,CASSSRQGDDTQYF
TRBJ2-1,-,-,TRBV28,TGTGCCAGCAGTCCCCCCGGTAACGCGGACTACAATGAGCAGTTCTTC,CASSPPGNADYNEQFF
TRBJ1-2,TRBD1,-,TRBV6-5,TGTGCCAGCAGTTACTCGGGCGGGACAGTCGATGGCTACACCTTC,CASSYSGGTVDGYTF
TRBJ2-3,TRBD2,-,TRBV6-5,TGTGCCAGCAGTTATTCGGGAGGTACAGATACGCAGTATTTT,CASSYSGGTDTQYF
TRBJ2-7,-,-,TRBV7-9,TGTGCCAGCAGCCTAGACCGGGACATCGACGAGCAGTACTTC,CASSLDRDIDEQYF
TRBJ2-7,-,once,TRBV6-1,TGTGCCAGCAGTGAAGCAGGGGTAGGTGACGAGCAGTACTTC,CASSEAGVGDEQYF
TRBJ2-2,TRBD1,-,TRBV2,TGTGCCAGCAGTGGACAGGGAACCGGGGAGCTGTTTTTT,CASSGQGTGELFF
TRBJ2-1,-,-,TRBV10-1,TGCGCCAGCAGTGAAGCAGGGTACAATGAGCAGTTCTTC,CASSEAGYNEQFF
TRBJ2-7,-,-,TRBV28,TGTGCCAGCAGTTTCACAGGGATGGGTTACGAGCAGTACTTC,CASSFTGMGYEQYF
TRBJ2-2,-,-,TRBV9,TGTGCCAGCAGCGTAGCTTGGAGTTCAGGGCTATCGAACACCGGGGAGCTGTTTTTT,CASSVAWSSGLSNTGELFF
TRBJ2-7,-,few,TRBV5-1,TGCGCCAGCAGCTTGAGGGGGAGCCCCTACGAGCAGTACTTC,CASSLRGSPYEQYF
TRBJ2-3,TRBD2,-,TRBV20-1,TGCAGTGCTAGTGCTCCGGGGGGAGTGTTTGTAGATACGCAGTATTTT,CSASAPGGVFVDTQYF
TRBJ1-5,-,-,TRBV6-2/TRBV6-3,TGTGCCAGCAGTTACCCGGTCAGGGTCGGGAGCAATCAGCCCCAGCATTTT,CASSYPVRVGSNQPQHF
TRBJ1-2,TRBD1,-,TRBV2,TGTGCCACCCAGGGGGGAGCTAACTATGGCTACACCTTC,CATQGGANYGYTF
TRBJ1-1,TRBD1,-,TRBV3-1/TRBV3-2,TGTGCCAGCAGCCGGGGACAGTTGAACACTGAAGCTTTCTTT,CASSRGQLNTEAFF
TRBJ2-1,TRBD2,-,TRBV14,TGTGCCAGCAGCGTCGGACTAGTCTCCTACAATGAGCAGTTCTTC,CASSVGLVSYNEQFF
TRBJ1-6,TRBD1,-,TRBV19,TGTGCCAGTAGCTTCGGGACAGCCGCTTATAATTCACCCCTCCACTTT,CASSFGTAAYNSPLHF
TRBJ2-1,TRBD2,-,TRBV28,TGTGCCACCCTGACCAGGACTAGGGTCTACAATGAGCAGTTCTTC,CATLTRTRVYNEQFF
TRBJ2-1,-,few,TRBV29-1,TGCAGCGTCTCTCTAGCGTTCCTCGGCAATGAGCAGTTCTTC,CSVSLAFLGNEQFF
TRBJ2-1,TRBD1,-,TRBV28,TGTGCCAGCAGTTTCCCGGGACAGGGATTCTTAGATGAGCAGTTCTTC,CASSFPGQGFLDEQFF
TRBJ2-1,TRBD2,-,TRBV9,TGTGCCAGCAGCGAATCTCCCGCTAGCGGGAGGCATAATGAGCAGTTCTTC,CASSESPASGRHNEQFF
TRBJ2-2,-,-,TRBV6-5,TGTGCCAGCAATGGACAGCTGAACACCGGGGAGCTGTTTTTT,CASNGQLNTGELFF
TRBJ2-1,-,once,TRBV5-1,TGCGCCAGCAGCTTTTTCGGAACAGGCAATGAGCAGTTCTTC,CASSFFGTGNEQFF
TRBJ2-3,TRBD2,once,TRBV28,TGTGCCAGCAGCCGTACTAGCGGGAGCACAGATACGCAGTATTTT,CASSRTSGSTDTQYF
TRBJ1-1,-,-,TRBV27,TGTGCCAGCAGTTTATCCCCCGGTTGGGGGGGACACACTGAAGCTTTCTTT,CASSLSPGWGGHTEAFF
TRBJ1-2,TRBD1,few,TRBV5-1,TGCGCCAGCAGCCTCCAGGGACAGGGGGGAGATGTCTATGGCTACACCTTC,CASSLQGQGGDVYGYTF
TRBJ1-2,TRBD1,few,TRBV28,TGTGCCAGCAGTTTCTCGGGACAGGGGCTTGGCTACACCTTC,CASSFSGQGLGYTF
TRBJ2-2,-,few,TRBV7-9,TGTGCCAGCAGCTTACAGGACACCGGGGAGCTGTTTTTT,CASSLQDTGELFF
TRBJ1-4,-,-,TRBV5-8,TGTGCCAGCAGCTTTCTGTCAGGAACTAATGAAAAACTGTTTTTT,CASSFLSGTNEKLFF
TRBJ1-5,-,-,TRBV9,TGTGCCAGCAGCGTAAATCGAGGGCAGCCCCAGCATTTT,CASSVNRGQPQHF
TRBJ1-5,-,-,TRBV27,TGTGCCAGCAGTTTAAGGGGTAATCAGCCCCAGCATTTT,CASSLRGNQPQHF
TRBJ1-3,TRBD1,-,TRBV30,TGTGCCTGGAATGCCGGGACAGGGAGTGGAAACACCATATATTTT,CAWNAGTGSGNTIYF
TRBJ2-3,TRBD2,-,TRBV9,TGTGCCAGCAGCGTAGGGGGACTAGCGGGAGAGTCCACAGATACGCAGTATTTT,CASSVGGLAGESTDTQYF
TRBJ2-2,TRBD2,-,TRBV5-1,TGCGCCAGCGGGCCTCTAGCGGGAGAGGTGGCCGGGGAGCTGTTTTTT,CASGPLAGEVAGELFF
TRBJ2-2,-,-,TRBV7-3,TGTGCCAGCAGCTTAACGTATTGGGGGACGGGGGTTAACGCCGGGGAGCTGTTTTTT,CASSLTYWGTGVNAGELFF
TRBJ2-1,TRBD2,-,TRBV11-2,TGTGCCAGCAGCTTGCCGGAGACTAGCGGAGCCGGAGATGAGCAGTTCTTC,CASSLPETSGAGDEQFF
TRBJ1-2,-,-,TRBV5-8,TGTGCCAGCAGCCTAACAGGAGACTATGGCTACACCTTC,CASSLTGDYGYTF
TRBJ2-7,TRBD2,-,TRBV28,TGTGCCAGCAGTAGACTAGCGGGGTTCTACGAGCAGTACTTC,CASSRLAGFYEQYF
TRBJ2-4,-,-,TRBV15,TGTGCCACCAGCATGGCAGGGGTCCCAGGGACGGCCAAAAACATTCAGTACTTC,CATSMAGVPGTAKNIQYF
TRBJ1-5,-,-,TRBV6-5,TGTGCCAGCAGTTACTCGTGGGGAGGTGGTCAGCCCCAGCATTTT,CASSYSWGGGQPQHF
TRBJ2-1,-,-,TRBV3-1/TRBV3-2,TGTGCCAGCAGCCAAGATAGTCCGGTGCGCCCCTACAATGAGCAGTTCTTC,CASSQDSPVRPYNEQFF
TRBJ2-1,-,-,TRBV7-8,TGTGCCAGCAGCTTAGTATTCGGGGGAGCGGTTCTCGTCTTC,CASSLVFGGAVLVF
TRBJ2-3,TRBD1,-,TRBV5-1,TGCGCCAGCAGCTCGGGACAGTCGGTACACCCAGATACGCAGTATTTT,CASSSGQSVHPDTQYF
TRBJ2-3,-,-,TRBV6-6,TGTGCCAGCAGTCGATTCCGGGACTCGAGCACAGATACGCAGTATTTT,CASSRFRDSSTDTQYF
TRBJ1-1,-,-,TRBV6-5,TGTGCCAGCCAAAGTCGCAGGATGAACACTGAAGCTTTCTTT,CASQSRRMNTEAFF
TRBJ2-7,-,-,TRBV5-6,TGTGCCAGCAGCTTCGCGACCTACGAGCAGTACTTC,CASSFATYEQYF
TRBJ2-4,-,-,TRBV14,TGTGCCAGCAGCCAAGTAGGCCCATGGGGGCGAGACATTCAGTACTTC,CASSQVGPWGRDIQYF
TRBJ2-2,-,-,TRBV5-1,TGCGCCAGCAGCTCCCAGGGTAGCGGGGAGCTGTTTTTT,CASSSQGSGELFF